Listed below are T cell receptor beta chains from one sample, sequenced in a study of blood T cell repertoires in COVID-19. The repertoire was sequenced with immunoSEQ multiplex PCR; TCRdb's copy has only in-frame clones and lacks some. The table includes roughly 220,000 clones, 85% to 90% detected once. Specimen: PBMCs or T cells enriched from blood (not recorded which). The receptors were sampled from a woman in her forties or fifties with acute COVID-19. The CDR3 runs from the conserved cysteine through the conserved F or W. D genes are given only for firm matches. Only part of the rows carry a size: once, few, many, or a class if the clone is expanded.

>TRBD2|TRBJ2-1|TRBV2|once
TGTGCCAGCAGTGAAGGGACTAGCTCCGGCAATGAGCAGTTCTTC
CASSEGTSSGNEQFF
>TRBD1|TRBJ1-5|TRBV6-5|NA
TGTGCCAGCAGAGACAGGGGGCACAGCAATCAGCCCCAGCATTTT
CASRDRGHSNQPQHF
>NA|TRBJ2-1|TRBV3-1/TRBV3-2|NA
TGTGCCAGCAGCTCAGCGGGTGAGCAGTTCTTC
CASSSAGEQFF
>TRBD1|TRBJ1-2|TRBV24-1|NA
TGTGCCACCAGTGATCCCCGACAGGGACCCTATGGCTACACCTTC
CATSDPRQGPYGYTF
>NA|TRBJ1-6|TRBV9|NA
TGTGCCAGCAGCGTAGGGAGTTTAGGGGATTCACCCCTCCACTTT
CASSVGSLGDSPLHF
>TRBD2|TRBJ2-5|TRBV28|NA
TGTGCCAGCAGTTTAGTTAGCGGGACACATAAAGAGACCCAGTACTTC
CASSLVSGTHKETQYF
>NA|TRBJ2-2|TRBV5-4|NA
TGTGCCAGCAGCTTGGAAGGAGGGCTCACCGGGGAGCTGTTTTTT
CASSLEGGLTGELFF
>NA|TRBJ1-5|TRBV2|NA
TGTGCCAGCAGTCCACAGGTTGGCAATCAGCCCCAGCATTTT
CASSPQVGNQPQHF
>NA|TRBJ1-6|TRBV6-1|NA
TGTGCCAGCAGTGAAACTACGGGTTCACCCCTCCACTTT
CASSETTGSPLHF
>TRBD1|TRBJ1-2|TRBV18|NA
TGTGCCAGCTCACCACCGAACAGGGGGCCCAATAACTATGGCTACACCTTC
CASSPPNRGPNNYGYTF
>NA|TRBJ2-1|TRBV5-1|NA
TGCGCCAGCAGCTTGGCGGCGGGGAGCTCCTACAATGAGCAGTTCTTC
CASSLAAGSSYNEQFF
>TRBD1|TRBJ1-3|TRBV30|NA
TGTGCCTGGAGGACCCAGGGGGCTGGAAACACCATATATTTT
CAWRTQGAGNTIYF
>TRBD1|TRBJ1-5|TRBV24-1|NA
TGTGCCACCAGTGATAGGGACAGGGGCTTCAATCAGCCCCAGCATTTT
CATSDRDRGFNQPQHF
>TRBD2|TRBJ2-3|TRBV5-4|NA
TGTGCCAGCAGTCGGGGGGGGGCCTTCACAGATACGCAGTATTTT
CASSRGGAFTDTQYF
>TRBD1|TRBJ2-5|TRBV11-2|NA
TGTGCCAGCAGCCCAGGGGGAAGGGGGCGCGACGGGACCCAGTACTTC
CASSPGGRGRDGTQYF
>NA|TRBJ1-2|TRBV27|NA
TGTGCCAGCAGGGCAGGGAAAAGTTACACCTTC
CASRAGKSYTF
>NA|TRBJ1-2|TRBV11-1|NA
TGTGCCAGCAGCTTATCCGCGGCCAACTATGGCTACACCTTC
CASSLSAANYGYTF
>NA|TRBJ1-6|TRBV7-3|few
TGTGCCAGCAGCCAGGCGGGGGGGCATTCACCCCTCCACTTT
CASSQAGGHSPLHF
>TRBD2|TRBJ2-7|TRBV15|NA
TGTGCCACCAGCAGAGCGGGGACTAGCGGGACGCCAGAGCAGTACTTC
CATSRAGTSGTPEQYF
>NA|TRBJ2-7|TRBV5-1|NA
TGCGCCAGCAGCTTGGGATCAGGCAGGATACCGTACGAGCAGTACTTC
CASSLGSGRIPYEQYF
>NA|TRBJ1-3|TRBV28|NA
TGTGCCAGCAGTCCCTGGCTAGGGGCTGGAAACACCATATATTTT
CASSPWLGAGNTIYF
>NA|TRBJ2-5|TRBV30|once
TGTGCCTGGTCTAGCGTGTCAGAGACCCAGTACTTC
CAWSSVSETQYF
>TRBD2|TRBJ2-1|TRBV19|NA
TGTGCCAGTAGTCTAGGGACTAGCGGGAGGGGTGTCAATGAGCAGTTCTTC
CASSLGTSGRGVNEQFF